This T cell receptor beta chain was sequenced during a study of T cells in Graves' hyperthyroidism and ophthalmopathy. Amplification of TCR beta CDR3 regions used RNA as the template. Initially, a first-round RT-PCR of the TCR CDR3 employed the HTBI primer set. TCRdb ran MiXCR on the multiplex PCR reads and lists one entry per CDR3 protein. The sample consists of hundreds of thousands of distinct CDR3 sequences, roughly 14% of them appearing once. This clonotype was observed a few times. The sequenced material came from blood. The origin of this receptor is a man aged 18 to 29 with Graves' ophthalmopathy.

CDR3 loop: CASSLGTLHLSYNEQFF. CDR3 DNA sequence: TGTGCCAGTAGTCTAGGGACACTTCACTTATCCTACAATGAGCAGTTCTTC. This chain joins TRBV19 and TRBJ2-1; weak D call: TRBD1 (6 bases). The CDR3 is 17 amino acids. The germline CDR1 and CDR2 sequences are LNHDA and SQIVND (reference sequence). Deletions cut 5 bases from V and 1 base from J, with 18 bases between.